Presented here are 26 T cell receptor beta chains from one specimen sequenced in a study of T cell responses to AZD1222 COVID-19 vaccine. Some clones are missing from TCRdb's copy, which holds only in-frame ones; the method was immunoSEQ multiplex PCR. The table shows around 110,000 clones, with more than 70% occurring only once. Source: peripheral blood, taken on day 0 of AZD1222 vaccination. The source of these receptors is an adult in good health.

This chain uses TRBV3-1 (or the pseudogene TRBV3-2) with TRBJ2-5; D tentatively reads TRBD1 or TRBD2 (5 bases each). V was cut by 0 bases and J by 3 bases, with 14 bases left in between. The CDR3 length is 16 residues. CDR1 LGHDT and CDR2 YNNKEL come from the germline V gene (reference sequence). The CDR3 nucleotides read TGTGCCAGCAGCCAAGATCGGGGCAGGGTGAAAGAGACCCAGTACTTC. Its translation is CASSQDRGRVKETQYF.

The chain joins TRBV18 to TRBJ2-3; 11 bases are shared with TRBD1. V trimming: 4 bases; J trimming: 2 bases; junction bases outside the gene matches: 2. Germline CDR1 is KGHSH and CDR2 is LQKENI. The CDR3 extends over 15 amino acids. The CDR3 sequence: CASSLGQGVTDTQYF. CDR3 DNA: TGTGCCAGCTCACTGGGACAGGGGGTCACAGATACGCAGTATTTT. Using reference TRBV18 and TRBJ2-3 for the parts outside the CDR3, the full variable domain is NAGVMQNPRHLVRRRGQEARLRCSPMKGHSHVYWYRQLPEEGLKFMVYLQKENIIDESGMPKERFSAEFPKEGPSILRIQQVVRGDSAAYFCASSLGQGVTDTQYFGPGTRLTVL.

The rearrangement joins TRBV24-1 to TRBJ2-5, with a weak D call TRBD2 (6 bases). The CDR3 covers 17 residues. CDR1 is KGHDR, CDR2 SFDVKD, per germline. The V end was cut by 1 base, the J end by 0 bases, with 14 bases between. CDR3 sequence (DNA): TGTGCCACCAGTGATTTAGCGGTAGCGGTACACCAAGAGACCCAGTACTTC. As protein: CATSDLAVAVHQETQYF.

This chain links TRBV6-5 with TRBJ2-3; D is possibly TRBD2 (5 bases). CDR1 is MNHEY, CDR2 SVGAGI, per germline. The V and J ends lost 6 bases and 5 bases respectively, with 6 bases between them. The CDR3 extends over 11 amino acids. CDR3 sequence: CASREGDTQYF. DNA of the CDR3: TGTGCCAGCAGAGAGGGAGATACGCAGTATTTT.

The chain links TRBV7-6 to TRBJ2-5, with D possibly being TRBD2 (5 bases). The CDR3 contains 15 residues. Germline V gene lookup returns CDR1 SGHVS and CDR2 FNYEAQ. V lost 4 bases and J 0 bases, leaving 12 bases between the germline ends. The CDR3 region has the DNA TGTGCCAGCAGCTCCGAGGGCGTAGACCAAGAGACCCAGTACTTC. The encoded protein is CASSSEGVDQETQYF. Using reference TRBV7-6 and TRBJ2-5 for the parts outside the CDR3, the full variable domain is GAGVSQSPRYKVTKRGQDVALRCDPISGHVSLYWYRQALGQGPEFLTYFNYEAQQDKSGLPNDRFSAERPEGSISTLTIQRTEQRDSAMYRCASSSEGVDQETQYFGPGTRLLVL.

The V call is TRBV6-5, the J call TRBJ2-7; a weak D match, TRBD1 (5 bases). CDR3 length equals 13 residues. Deletions cut 2 bases from V and 3 bases from J, with 8 bases between. Germline V CDR1 and CDR2: MNHEY, SVGAGI. The CDR3 bases are TGTGCCAGCAGTTACCGGCAGGGCTACGAGCAGTACTTC. Translating it yields CASSYRQGYEQYF.

This clone was counted once. This chain uses TRBV24-1 with TRBJ1-2, with D unresolved. The germline V gene has CDR1 KGHDR and CDR2 SFDVKD. The ends were cut back, 9 bases at V and 5 bases at J, with 9 bases in the middle. This CDR3 comprises 11 residues. The CDR3 sequence is CATEAGYGYTF. The CDR3 nucleotides are TGTGCCACCGAAGCCGGGTATGGCTACACCTTC.

This chain joins TRBV15 and TRBJ2-7; D possibly corresponds to TRBD2 (6 bases). CDR1 is LNHNV and CDR2 is YYDKDF in the germline V gene (reference sequence). V was cut by 0 bases and J by 1 base, with 13 bases left in between. The CDR3 runs 16 residues. CDR3 nucleotide sequence: TGTGCCACCAGCAGAGAACGGCTAGCGTATTCCTACGAGCAGTACTTC. Translating it yields CATSRERLAYSYEQYF.

V usage is TRBV6-2 or TRBV6-3 and J usage is TRBJ2-2; D not resolved. The V end lost 5 bases, the J end lost 5 bases, and 3 bases lay between the germline ends. The germline V gene has CDR1 MNHEY and CDR2 SVGEGT. This CDR3 has 11 residues. The CDR3 DNA is TGTGCCAGCAGTGATACCGGGGAGCTGTTTTTT. It encodes CASSDTGELFF.

The chain couples TRBV24-1 to TRBJ2-3; no clear D. Germline lookup yields CDR1 KGHDR and CDR2 SFDVKD. V was clipped by 0 bases and J by 1 base, with 16 bases between them. CDR3 length: 18 amino acids. CDR3 nucleotides: TGTGCCACCAGTGATTTGCGTTTGGGATATAGGGGCACAGATACGCAGTATTTT. It specifies CATSDLRLGYRGTDTQYF.

This clone was recorded only once. The rearrangement joins TRBV5-4 to TRBJ2-7, with 13 bases fitting TRBD2. CDR1 SGHNT and CDR2 YYREEE come from the germline V gene (reference sequence). V was clipped by 4 bases and J by 5 bases; unmatched bases: 6. The CDR3 contains 15 residues. Here the CDR3 reads CASSKAGTSGNEQYF. The CDR3 region has the DNA TGTGCCAGCAGCAAAGCCGGGACTAGCGGGAACGAGCAGTACTTC.

J is TRBJ1-2 and V is TRBV6-2 or TRBV6-3; D is ambiguous. V was cut by 0 bases and J by 3 bases, with 20 bases left in between. In germline, CDR1 is MNHEY, CDR2 SVGEGT. This CDR3 contains 18 residues. CDR3 sequence: CASSYSVTGLTRDYGYTF. The CDR3, as DNA: TGTGCCAGCAGTTACTCTGTTACCGGGCTGACAAGGGACTATGGCTACACCTTC.

The chain couples TRBV7-2 to TRBJ2-5; a weak D match, TRBD2 (5 bases). The CDR3 is 16 amino acids. Trimming removed 1 base from V and 4 bases from J, with 16 bases in between. Germline V gene data show CDR1 as SGHTA and CDR2 as FQGNSA. The CDR3 nucleotides read TGTGCCAGCAGCTTAGAGCGAGGGCTGCGGCCAGAGACCCAGTACTTC. Amino acids: CASSLERGLRPETQYF.

This sequence joins TRBV6-2 or TRBV6-3 and TRBJ2-3, with D unresolved. The CDR3 runs to 13 residues. Germline-derived CDR1 and CDR2 are MNHEY and SVGEGT. V was shortened by 5 bases and J by 2 bases, with 8 bases between the two germline ends. The CDR3 spells CASSNWITDTQYF. The CDR3 DNA reads TGTGCCAGCAGTAACTGGATCACAGATACGCAGTATTTT.

The chain carries TRBV5-4 and TRBJ1-2; D call uncertain. The CDR3 spans 13 residues. Germline values: CDR1 SGHNT, CDR2 YYREEE (reference sequence). V was cut by 2 bases and J by 8 bases, with 13 bases left in between. The CDR3 protein is CASSFRPGDGYTF. CDR3 DNA: TGTGCCAGCAGCTTTCGGCCGGGAGACGGCTACACCTTC.

The chain joins TRBV9 to TRBJ1-2; 7 bases fit TRBD1. Trimming cost V 4 bases and J 0 bases; bases outside gene matches: 9. CDR1 is SGDLS and CDR2 is YYNGEE in the germline V gene. The CDR3 sequence is 16 residues long. The CDR3 reads CASSPQTGRTNYGYTF. The CDR3 nucleotides are TGTGCCAGCAGCCCCCAGACAGGGAGAACTAACTATGGCTACACCTTC.

This clone was recorded a few times. CDR3 DNA sequence: TGCAGCGTTGGAACAGGGGAGAGGTACGAGCAGTACTTC. This sequence encodes CSVGTGERYEQYF. The rearrangement joins TRBV29-1 to TRBJ2-7, with 7 positions matching TRBD1. J gave up 4 bases and V 4 bases, and 7 bases lay outside the gene matches. The CDR3 consists of 13 residues. CDR1 is SQVTM, CDR2 ANQGSEA, per germline.

The V call is TRBV6-2 or TRBV6-3, the J call TRBJ1-1; perhaps TRBD1 as D (5 bases). CDR1 is MNHEY, CDR2 SVGEGT, per germline. Trimming stripped 2 bases from V and 11 bases from J, with 15 bases between. There are 13 residues in the CDR3. CDR3 residues: CASSYGGSRNAFF. The CDR3 DNA sequence: TGTGCCAGCAGTTACGGGGGGTCAAGAAATGCTTTCTTT.

The V and J genes are TRBV28 and TRBJ1-2; 7 bases line up with TRBD1. CDR3 length equals 17 residues. Looked up from germline, CDR1 is MDHEN and CDR2 is SYDVKM. The ends lost 4 bases at V and 2 bases at J; junction bases unmatched: 13. CDR3: CASSSQTEDRTNYGYTF. The CDR3 DNA follows: TGTGCCAGCAGTTCTCAAACCGAGGACAGGACCAACTATGGCTACACCTTC.

The V gene is TRBV5-1, the J gene TRBJ2-3; D may match TRBD1 or TRBD2 (5 bases each). The CDR3 contains 12 residues. Per germline, CDR1 SGHRS and CDR2 YFSETQ. V dropped 4 bases and J dropped 2 bases, with 5 bases sitting between them. The CDR3 region is CASSGTTDTQYF. The CDR3 nucleotides are TGCGCCAGCAGCGGGACCACAGATACGCAGTATTTT.

The CDR3 sequence is CATSRGGTAIYEQYF. The CDR3 bases are TGTGCCACCAGCAGGGGCGGGACAGCCATATACGAGCAGTACTTC. This chain joins TRBV15 and TRBJ2-7; TRBD1 is a possible D gene (7 bases). The germline V and J ends were trimmed by 3 bases and 4 bases, with 16 bases remaining between them. The CDR3 contains 15 residues. Germline CDR1 reads LNHNV; CDR2 reads YYDKDF (reference sequence).

The rearrangement joins TRBV6-5 to TRBJ2-7; D remains unclear. Trimming removed 0 bases at V and 6 bases at J, with 6 bases between. CDR1 and CDR2 (germline): MNHEY, SVGAGI. The CDR3 totals 12 residues. The CDR3 sequence is CASSYSRAEQYF. In DNA form, the CDR3 reads TGTGCCAGCAGTTACTCGAGAGCCGAGCAGTACTTC.

V and J are TRBV7-6 and TRBJ1-6; TRBD1 aligns across 7 bases. The junction had 11 bases not matched to a gene; V was cut back by 5 bases and J by 7 bases. The CDR3 loop spans 16 amino acids. Germline lookup yields CDR1 SGHVS and CDR2 FNYEAQ. The CDR3 reads CASSRGGGDGNSPLHF. In DNA, the CDR3 is TGTGCCAGCAGCCGGGGAGGGGGCGATGGGAATTCACCCCTCCACTTT.

The chain has TRBV27 and TRBJ1-5; D gene unclear. CDR3 length equals 13 residues. V was cut by 1 base and J by 6 bases, with 7 bases left in between. Germline values: CDR1 MNHEY, CDR2 SMNVEV (reference sequence). CDR3 nucleotide sequence: TGTGCCAGCAGTTTATGGTTGAGTCAGCCCCAGCATTTT. Translating it yields CASSLWLSQPQHF.

The chain recombines TRBV6-2 or TRBV6-3 with TRBJ1-2; the match to TRBD1 covers 8 bases. Germline V gives CDR1 MNHEY, CDR2 SVGEGT. J was trimmed by 8 bases and V by 2 bases; bases with no gene match: 10. This CDR3 spans 15 amino acids. The CDR3 loop reads CASSYQGAGVRGYTF. The CDR3 DNA sequence: TGTGCCAGCAGTTACCAGGGGGCTGGCGTGCGGGGCTACACCTTC.

This sequence joins TRBV14 and TRBJ2-7; tentative D call: TRBD2 (5 bases). Trimming pared 4 bases from V and 2 bases from J, leaving 6 bases between. Looked up from germline, CDR1 is SGHDN and CDR2 is FVKESK. CDR3 length: 12 residues. The CDR3 coding sequence is TGTGCCAGCAGCCCGACTACCTACGAGCAGTACTTC. This encodes CASSPTTYEQYF.